This T cell receptor beta chain was identified during a study of cytomegalovirus exposure and HLA in healthy donors. Overall study results and limits: For presence/absence analyses, sequencing depth was assumed to be roughly uniform across donors. It was shown in a later analysis that HLA-associated TCR beta chains were more clonally expanded than other, equally common chains.

Germline V lookup: CDR1 LNHDA, CDR2 SQIVND (reference sequence). The V segment lost 9 bases and the J segment 0 bases; nucleotides outside the gene matches: 6. CDR3 length: 14 residues. Vbeta (60) and Jbeta (13) primers were used in the PCR. Some clones are missing from TCRdb's copy, which holds only in-frame ones; the method was immunoSEQ multiplex PCR. The sample table includes 150,000 to 250,000 clones. Of note for this clone: Its antigen remains unidentified.

The chain is built from TRBV19 and TRBJ2-7; 9 nucleotides agree with TRBD1. This clonotype was sampled from a boy younger than 18 in good health and CMV-seronegative. The source material was PBMCs. CDR3: CASSRDRASYEQYF. CDR3 DNA sequence: TGTGCCAGCAGCCGGGACAGGGCCTCCTACGAGCAGTACTTC.